The present entry profiles one T cell receptor (beta chain) with its context. The antigen is not known. These data are taken from a study of T cell responses to AZD1222 COVID-19 vaccine. General study findings and limits: Just five or six AZD1222 recipients tested seropositive at baseline. Mostly white British, mostly female donors; authors suggested clonal diversity may be underestimated. Repertoire sampling happened only post peak T cell response.

The repertoire was sequenced with immunoSEQ multiplex PCR; TCRdb's copy has only in-frame clones and lacks some. This table holds under 130,000 clones, roughly 91% found once. V shed 2 bases and J shed 2 bases, with 12 bases lying between them. The CDR3 sequence is 14 residues long. The germline V gene has CDR1 GTSNPN and CDR2 SVGIG (reference sequence). This rearrangement joins TRBV30 to TRBJ1-1, with a weak D call TRBD1 (5 bases). This TCR derives from an adult in good health. Sequencing was performed on peripheral blood, taken on day 0 of AZD1222 vaccination. In nucleotides, the CDR3 is TGTGCCTGGAGTCTCCCCGGGGCCAACACTGAAGCTTTCTTT. Its protein product is CAWSLPGANTEAFF.